The 18 T cell receptor beta chains listed next were all sequenced from one sample in a study of blood T cells in healthy people across ages (dated by TCRdb to between 2014 and 2017). The library was made by 5' RACE. TCRdb names Illumina HiSeq 2500 as the instrument used. A second PCR of about 7 to 12 cycles was performed with a sample-barcoded 5' primer and a J-beta primer mix. Starting from the raw public reads, TCRdb applied fastp trimming at Q25, assembled clones with MiXCR and retained in-frame beta chains. Each CDR3 protein gets just one entry, which takes the most common genes and DNA from the rows behind it. The sample data list roughly 930,000 distinct CDR3 sequences, and approximately 49% of these were observed just once. Roughly 12% of the sample belongs to the ten largest clones. Specimen: blood. The receptors here all came from a young man in good health.

This clonotype was seen more than once but under ten times. This chain connects TRBV12-3 or TRBV12-4 to TRBJ2-3; TRBD1 matches 10 bases. The CDR3 runs 15 residues. Trimming took 8 bases from V and 6 from J; bases not matched to a gene: 11. The CDR3 DNA follows: TGTGCCAGCTTGAAGTCGGGACAGGGGAGGGATACGCAGTATTTT. It is translated as CASLKSGQGRDTQYF.

The rearrangement joins TRBV29-1 to TRBJ2-2; 10 bases are shared with TRBD2. The CDR3 is 12 amino acids. V trimming: 5 bases; J trimming: 9 bases; junction bases outside the gene matches: 3. Germline V CDR1 and CDR2: SQVTM, ANQGSEA. CDR3 in DNA: TGCAGCGTTCATACTAGCGGGAGGGAGCTGTTTTTT. It is translated as CSVHTSGRELFF.

This clonotype occurred once. The gene calls are TRBV6-2 or TRBV6-3 and TRBJ2-7; D unresolved. The DNA end favors TRBJ2-5, so the J call may be wrong. Germline CDR1 is MNHEY and CDR2 is SVGEGT. The CDR3 loop spans 14 amino acids. The DNA for the CDR3 is TGTGCCAGCAGCCACGGCCAAAACCAAGAGACCCAGTACTTC. It is translated as CASSHGQNQETQYF.

The chain uses TRBV2 and TRBJ1-4; no reliable D call. Per germline, CDR1 SNHLY and CDR2 FYNNEI. Trimming cost V 5 bases and J 7 bases, with 8 bases left between them. CDR3 length: 12 residues. The CDR3 loop is CASSLPLEKLFF. DNA for the CDR3: TGTGCCAGCAGTTTACCCCTTGAAAAACTGTTTTTT.

The chain couples TRBV6-2 or TRBV6-3 to TRBJ2-5, with a possible D match to TRBD2 (6 bases). The CDR3 is 14 amino acids. Trimming removed 6 bases from V and 2 bases from J, with 13 bases in between. Germline assignment: CDR1 MNHEY and CDR2 SVGEGT. DNA for the CDR3: TGTGCCAGCAGCCAACTAGCATTTCAAGAGACCCAGTACTTC. Translated, it gives CASSQLAFQETQYF.

V and J are TRBV12-3 or TRBV12-4 and TRBJ2-1; no clear D gene. CDR3 length: 11 amino acids. The germline V and J ends were trimmed by 8 bases and 4 bases, with 6 bases remaining between them. The CDR3 DNA reads TGTGCCAGCGGGATATACAATGAGCAGTTCTTC. Amino acids: CASGIYNEQFF.

The V and J genes are TRBV28 and TRBJ1-2; no clear D. Germline-derived CDR1 and CDR2 are MDHEN and SYDVKM. The CDR3 length is 12 residues. V dropped 5 bases and J dropped 6 bases, with 10 bases sitting between them. CDR3 in DNA: TGTGCCAGCAGTCCGCGGAGGGATGGCTACACCTTC. Translation gives CASSPRRDGYTF.

This clonotype was seen just once. At one end the junction does not follow the germline gene, possibly because of a read error. V is TRBV28 and J is TRBJ1-6, with 10 nucleotides matching TRBD1. The CDR3 sequence is 16 residues long. CDR1 is MDHEN, CDR2 SYDVKM, per germline. Written as DNA, the CDR3 is TGTGCCTGCAGTCCTTCCGGGACAGGGGTAAATTCACCCCTCCACTTT. Translation: CACSPSGTGVNSPLHF.

The genes are TRBV7-2 and TRBJ2-1; TRBD2 might be the D (6 bases). V lost 0 bases to trimming and J lost 0 bases, with 15 bases between them. The germline V gene encodes CDR1 SGHTA and CDR2 FQGNSA. This CDR3 region has 18 residues. DNA for the CDR3: TGTGCCAGCAGCTTAGCGCTATGGGGGACTTCCTCCTACAATGAGCAGTTCTTC. Its protein product is CASSLALWGTSSYNEQFF.

The table lists this clonotype with a few counts. The chain is built from TRBV7-2 and TRBJ2-7; 10 positions match TRBD1. The germline CDR1 and CDR2 sequences are SGHTA and FQGNSA. Germline trimming cut 5 bases from V and 3 bases from J; bases unmatched to any gene: 7. The CDR3 sequence is 15 residues long. This CDR3 reads CASSMNGQGDYEQYF. The CDR3 nucleotides are TGTGCCAGCAGCATGAATGGACAGGGGGACTACGAGCAGTACTTC.

V is TRBV5-1 and J is TRBJ2-6, with D maybe TRBD2 (5 bases). The CDR3 totals 17 residues. Germline CDR1 is SGHRS and CDR2 is YFSETQ. Trimming pared 4 bases from V and 0 bases from J, leaving 14 bases between. As DNA, the CDR3 is TGCGCCAGCAGCCCGATGCTCGGGGTCTCTGGGGCCAACGTCCTGACTTTC. Translating it yields CASSPMLGVSGANVLTF. Full variable domain (outside the CDR3, taken from reference TRBV5-1 and TRBJ2-6): KAGVTQTPRYLIKTRGQQVTLSCSPISGHRSVSWYQQTPGQGLQFLFEYFSETQRNKGNFPGRFSGRQFSNSRSEMNVSTLELGDSALYLCASSPMLGVSGANVLTFGAGSRLTVL.

The chain recombines TRBV24-1 with TRBJ1-2, with D possibly being TRBD1 (5 bases). Germline V CDR1 and CDR2: KGHDR, SFDVKD. V lost 6 bases, J lost 2 bases, and 15 bases lay in between. The CDR3 runs to 15 residues. The CDR3 spells CATSQGLGGNYGYTF. DNA of the CDR3: TGTGCCACCAGTCAGGGACTGGGGGGGAACTATGGCTACACCTTC.

The J gene is TRBJ2-5, the V gene TRBV12-3 or TRBV12-4; weak D call: TRBD2 (5 bases). V dropped 3 bases and J dropped 7 bases, with 15 bases sitting between them. The CDR3 has 14 residues. In DNA form, the CDR3 reads TGTGCCAGCAGTTTTGGGCAGGCAGCGGCGACCCAGTACTTC. Its protein is CASSFGQAAATQYF.

This chain uses TRBV20-1 with TRBJ2-6; 7 positions match TRBD1. Germline loops: CDR1 DFQATT, CDR2 SNEGSKA (reference sequence). The ends lost 2 bases at V and 13 bases at J; junction bases unmatched: 8. The CDR3 runs 13 residues. The CDR3 bases are TGCAGTGCTAGACAGGGGGTGAATAGGGTCCTGACTTTC. It specifies CSARQGVNRVLTF.

This clonotype was picked up a small number of times. The gene calls are TRBV4-1 and TRBJ2-3; perhaps TRBD2 as D (5 bases). The CDR3 runs 15 residues. Trimming pared 3 bases from V and 2 bases from J, leaving 12 bases between. Germline CDR1 and CDR2: MGHRA and YSYEKL. The CDR3 DNA is TGCGCCAGCAGCCATCGACTACAGTCCACAGATACGCAGTATTTT. Amino acids: CASSHRLQSTDTQYF.

This clonotype occurred a few times. This chain connects TRBV4-2 to TRBJ2-1, with D possibly being TRBD1 or TRBD2 (5 bases each). The germline V and J ends were trimmed by 0 bases and 6 bases, with 12 bases remaining between them. Germline-derived CDR1 and CDR2 are LGHNA and YNFKEQ. The CDR3 spans 15 residues. The CDR3, as DNA: TGTGCCAGCAGCCAAGACTGGGGGATCGGCAATGAGCAGTTCTTC. This translates into CASSQDWGIGNEQFF.

Comments on this clonotype: A single base separates this from a much larger clone, so it may be a read error. J is TRBJ2-5 and V is TRBV28; D not resolved. The CDR3 is 12 amino acids. Germline V gene sequence: CDR1 MDHEN, CDR2 SYDVKM. CDR3 DNA: TGTGCCAGCAGTTACACCCAAGAGACCCGGTACTTC. Encoded protein: CASSYTQETRYF.

V and J are TRBV4-1 and TRBJ2-3, with unresolved D. This CDR3 spans 16 amino acids. The V end was cut by 0 bases, the J end by 2 bases, with 12 bases between. Germline CDR1 and CDR2: MGHRA and YSYEKL. Here the CDR3 DNA reads TGCGCCAGCAGCCAAGATCCGAACTACAACACAGATACGCAGTATTTT. As protein: CASSQDPNYNTDTQYF.